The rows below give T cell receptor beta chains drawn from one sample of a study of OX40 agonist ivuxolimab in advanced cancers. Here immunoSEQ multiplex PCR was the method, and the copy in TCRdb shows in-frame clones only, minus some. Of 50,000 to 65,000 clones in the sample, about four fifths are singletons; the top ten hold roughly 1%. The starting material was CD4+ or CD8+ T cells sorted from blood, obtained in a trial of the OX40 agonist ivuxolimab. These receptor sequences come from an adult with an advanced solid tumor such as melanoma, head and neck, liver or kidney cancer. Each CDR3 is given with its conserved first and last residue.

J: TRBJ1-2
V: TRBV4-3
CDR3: CASSQGIQDREGYTF

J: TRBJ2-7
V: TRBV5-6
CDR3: CASSALAGGAYEQYF

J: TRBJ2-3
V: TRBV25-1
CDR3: CASSESGSKDTQYF

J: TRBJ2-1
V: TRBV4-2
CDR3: CASSHDSTSSNEQFF

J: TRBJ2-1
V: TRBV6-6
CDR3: CASKGTSGVYNEQFF

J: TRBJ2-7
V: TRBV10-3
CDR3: CATHWDRGREQYF

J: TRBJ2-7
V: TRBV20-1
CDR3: CSAGYEQYF

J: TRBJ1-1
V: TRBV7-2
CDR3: CASSLGAGHTEAFF

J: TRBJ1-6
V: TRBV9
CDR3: CASSARGGSYNSPLHF

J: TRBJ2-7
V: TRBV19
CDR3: CASSLSVSYEQYF

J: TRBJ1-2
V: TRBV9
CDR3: CASSFTGTPGSGYTF

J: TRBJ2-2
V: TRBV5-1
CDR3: CASSLVISAAGELFF

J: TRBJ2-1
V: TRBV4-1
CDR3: CASSQDRALAGGDEQFF

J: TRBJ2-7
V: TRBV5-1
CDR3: CASSPKGREREYF

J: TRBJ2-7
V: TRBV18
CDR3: CASSFDAYEQYF

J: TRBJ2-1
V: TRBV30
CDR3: CAGGTGSLSYNEQFF

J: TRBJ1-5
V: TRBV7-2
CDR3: CASSFGTVRGGNQPQHF

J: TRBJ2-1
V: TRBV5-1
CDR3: CASSLPRNPQHNEQFF

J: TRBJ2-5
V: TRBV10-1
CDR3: CASSGGWQETQYF

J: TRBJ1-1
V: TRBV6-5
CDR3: CASSSSGTGVFTEAFF

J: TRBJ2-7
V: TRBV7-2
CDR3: CASSLDRLGVEQYF

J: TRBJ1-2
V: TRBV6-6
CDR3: CASGTGNYGYTF

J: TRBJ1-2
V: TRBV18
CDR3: CASSGGADYGYTF

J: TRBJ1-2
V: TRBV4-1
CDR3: CASSQSGTALRAGYTF

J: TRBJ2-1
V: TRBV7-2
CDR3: CASSPNLQGNEQFF

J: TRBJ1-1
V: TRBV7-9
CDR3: CASSSTGGALNTEAFF

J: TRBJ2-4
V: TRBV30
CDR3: CAWSVLGNLAKNIQYF

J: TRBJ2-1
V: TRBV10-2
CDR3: CASSEKEYRFF

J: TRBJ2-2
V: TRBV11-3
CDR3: CASSLGSFGNTGELFF

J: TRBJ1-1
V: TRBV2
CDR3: CASRGGTENTEAFF

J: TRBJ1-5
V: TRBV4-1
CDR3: CASSQDWGRGQPQHF

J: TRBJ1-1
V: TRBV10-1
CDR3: CASNRDRDENTEAFF

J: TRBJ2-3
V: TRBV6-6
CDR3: CASRYTSGGYTDTQYF

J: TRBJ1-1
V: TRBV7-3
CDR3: CASSLAGGGSTEAFF

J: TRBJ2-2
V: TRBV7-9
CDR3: CASRKGNTGELFF

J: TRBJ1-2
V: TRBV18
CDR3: CASSVGGGYGYTF

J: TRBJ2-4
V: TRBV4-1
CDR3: CASSQDQGGTGTWAKNIQYF

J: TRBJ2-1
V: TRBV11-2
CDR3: CASSLGDGVYNEQFF

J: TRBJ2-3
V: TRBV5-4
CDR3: CASSSTQNTDTQYF

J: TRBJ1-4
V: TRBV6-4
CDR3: CAARGPEGITNEKLFF

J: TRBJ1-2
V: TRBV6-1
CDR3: CASSEEKGGVYGYTF

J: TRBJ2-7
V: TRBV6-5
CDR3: CASSYSRLSDYEQYF